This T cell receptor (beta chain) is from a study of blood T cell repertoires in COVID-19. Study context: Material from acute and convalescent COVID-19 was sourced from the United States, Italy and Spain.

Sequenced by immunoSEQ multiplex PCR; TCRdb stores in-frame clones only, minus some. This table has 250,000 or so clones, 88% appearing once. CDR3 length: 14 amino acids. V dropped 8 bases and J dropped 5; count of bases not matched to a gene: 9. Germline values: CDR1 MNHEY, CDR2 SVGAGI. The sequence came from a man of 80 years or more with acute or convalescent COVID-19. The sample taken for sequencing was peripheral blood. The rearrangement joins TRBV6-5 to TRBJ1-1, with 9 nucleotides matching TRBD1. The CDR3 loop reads CASSPDRGRTEAFF. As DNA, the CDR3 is TGTGCCAGCTCTCCGGACAGGGGAAGGACTGAAGCTTTCTTT.